This T cell receptor beta chain was profiled in a study of T cell changes during pregnancy in multiple sclerosis. Clones were read by immunoSEQ multiplex PCR, and TCRdb kept only the in-frame ones, dropping some. The sample records about 75,000 clones, over 85% being singletons. The germline CDR1 and CDR2 sequences are ENHRY and SYGVKD. Trimming cost V 8 bases and J 1 base, with 11 bases left between them. CDR3 size: 13 residues. The material was CD4+ T cells from peripheral blood mononuclear cells, obtained after pregnancy. This clonotype was sampled from a female donor with multiple sclerosis, enrolled in a pregnancy study. The genes are TRBV10-3 and TRBJ2-5, with D possibly TRBD2 on 7 matching bases. In DNA, the CDR3 is TGTGCCATCGGGGGGGGCGGCCAAGAGACCCAGTACTTC. This codes for CAIGGGGQETQYF.